This is a list of T cell receptor beta chains from one sample in a study of T-cell reconstitution after alpha-beta-depleted transplantation in children. Via MiXCR, TCRdb re-called the PCR reads, giving one row per CDR3 protein. The data show nearly 400,000 distinct CDR3 sequences, with 20% seen just once and 3.8% held by the top ten. Here the sequenced sample was PBMCs from the stem cell graft donor, taken from the stem cell graft. These receptors were collected from a human donor who donated a stem cell graft to a child with acute myeloid leukemia. Each CDR3 is given with its conserved first and last residue. D genes are given only for firm matches. Clone size is shown for a subset of rows, as once, few, many or a class of expanded clone.

j_call v_call clone_size d_call cdr3_nt cdr3_aa
TRBJ2-6 TRBV12-3/TRBV12-4 few . TGTGCCAGCAGAGGGGGGACGTGGGTGTCTGGGGCCAACGTCCTGACTTTC CASRGGTWVSGANVLTF
TRBJ2-6 TRBV12-3/TRBV12-4 many . TGTGCCAGCAGTTCCCGGGGCTCTGGGGCCAACGTCCTGACTTTC CASSSRGSGANVLTF
TRBJ2-2 TRBV5-6 . . TGTGCCAGCAGCGATGATATCGGGGAGCTGTTTTTT CASSDDIGELFF
TRBJ1-2 TRBV4-3 . . TGCGCCAGCAGCCCATGGCAGCTCGCAGACTATGGCTACACCTTC CASSPWQLADYGYTF
TRBJ2-7 TRBV20-1 many TRBD1 TGCAGTGCTAGAGGACCGGGACAGGGGGCTACGTACGAGCAGTACTTC CSARGPGQGATYEQYF
TRBJ2-1 TRBV9 . . TGTGCCAGCAGCGGAGAAGGGGTCCCTCCTACGTTCAATGAGCAGTTCTTC CASSGEGVPPTFNEQFF
TRBJ2-7 TRBV10-3 few . TGTGCCATCAGTGAAACCGCTGCGCCGGGACGGAAAATGGGTCCGGGGACGGAGCAGTACTTC CAISETAAPGRKMGPGTEQYF
TRBJ1-3 TRBV19 . . TGTGCCAGTAGTCGAAGCTCTGGAAACACCATATATTTT CASSRSSGNTIYF
TRBJ2-3 TRBV12-3/TRBV12-4 . . TGTGCCAGCAGTTTAGGTGAGGGAAACTCGGCCACGCAGTATTTT CASSLGEGNSATQYF
TRBJ2-1 TRBV7-8 . . TGTGCCAGCAGCTTCGGTGGACTCCCAAGCGATGAGCAGTTCTTC CASSFGGLPSDEQFF
TRBJ2-3 TRBV12-3/TRBV12-4 few . TGTGCCAGCAGTTTAAACGGACCCACAGATACGCAGTATTTT CASSLNGPTDTQYF
TRBJ2-2 TRBV4-1 few TRBD2 TGCGCCAGCAGCCAAGGTAGCGGGACGATCACCGGGGAGCTGTTTTTT CASSQGSGTITGELFF
TRBJ1-3 TRBV7-9 few TRBD1 TGTGCCAGCGACAGGGCCTCTGGAAACACCATATATTTT CASDRASGNTIYF
TRBJ2-1 TRBV20-1 many TRBD1 TGCAGTGCTCCGAGGACAGGGGACGGTGAGCAGTTCTTC CSAPRTGDGEQFF
TRBJ2-6 TRBV20-1 . . TGCAGTGCTAGCGAAGGGCGTACCGGGGCCAACGTCCTGACTTTC CSASEGRTGANVLTF
TRBJ2-7 TRBV7-8 . . TGTGCCAGCAGCTTATACCGTCCTTCAGGGCACAGCTCCTACGAGCAGTACTTC CASSLYRPSGHSSYEQYF
TRBJ1-1 TRBV11-2 many . TGTGCCAGCAGCTTAATAAATGGTGGCCCGGGGGAAGCTTTCTTT CASSLINGGPGEAFF
TRBJ2-7 TRBV4-3 few TRBD2 TGCGCCAGCAGCCCCCGGGGTAGCGGGAGATACGAGCAGTACTTC CASSPRGSGRYEQYF
TRBJ2-5 TRBV21-1 . . TGTGCCAGCAGCAAAGGCTTTTGGCGGGAGCTGCCCTTATGGCAAGAGACCCAGTACTTC CASSKGFWRELPLWQETQYF
TRBJ2-7 TRBV4-1 . TRBD2 TGCGCCAGCAGCCAAGATCCCCCGGGACTAGCGGGAGAGCACTACGAGCAGTACTTC CASSQDPPGLAGEHYEQYF
TRBJ1-1 TRBV5-8 . TRBD1 TGTGCCAGCAGCCCCCCCGGGACAGGGAGGAACACTGAAGCTTTCTTT CASSPPGTGRNTEAFF
TRBJ2-1 TRBV20-1 many . TGCAGTGTTGCCATCTGGGAAGACGCCCACAATGAGCAGTTCTTC CSVAIWEDAHNEQFF
TRBJ1-1 TRBV5-1 . . TGCGCCAGCAGCCCCCTCCAGTCAAACACTGAAGCTTTCTTT CASSPLQSNTEAFF
TRBJ2-2 TRBV24-1 . . TGTGCCACCAGTGACGGTCCTGCCCCCGAGGTCACCGGGGAGCTGTTTTTT CATSDGPAPEVTGELFF
TRBJ2-5 TRBV21-1 . . TGTGCCAGCAGCCCTGGGGGGAGAGCGGCCCAAGAGACCCAGTACTTC CASSPGGRAAQETQYF
TRBJ2-7 TRBV12-3/TRBV12-4 few TRBD2 TGTGCCAGCAGTTTCGTAGCGGGGAGCTCCTACGAGCAGTACTTC CASSFVAGSSYEQYF
TRBJ1-2 TRBV12-3/TRBV12-4 few TRBD1 TGTGCCAGCAGTTTTTGGGGACAGACAATCTATGGCTACACCTTC CASSFWGQTIYGYTF
TRBJ1-6 TRBV5-1 . . TGCGCCAGCAGCATCACACCGGGACAACAGGGATCACCCCTCCACTTT CASSITPGQQGSPLHF
TRBJ1-1 TRBV29-1 . TRBD1 TGCAGCGTTATAAAAACAGGGGGCGGAAATGAAGCTTTCTTT CSVIKTGGGNEAFF
TRBJ1-1 TRBV7-2 many TRBD1 TGTGCCAGCAGCCCCCGACAGGGGAGGACTGAAGCTTTCTTT CASSPRQGRTEAFF
TRBJ1-5 TRBV12-3/TRBV12-4 many TRBD1 TGTGCCAGCAGTTTTTGGCCGGGACAGGGATTTCAGCCCCAGCATTTT CASSFWPGQGFQPQHF
TRBJ2-3 TRBV12-3/TRBV12-4 . TRBD2 TGTGCCAGCAGTTTCTTAGCGGGAGGATCAGATACGCAGTATTTT CASSFLAGGSDTQYF
TRBJ2-3 TRBV12-3/TRBV12-4 few . TGTGCCAGCAGTTTAGTTAGCGTTAGCACAGATACGCAGTATTTT CASSLVSVSTDTQYF
TRBJ2-7 TRBV7-2 many . TGTGCCAGCAGCCCTCATTACGAGCAGTACTTC CASSPHYEQYF
TRBJ2-1 TRBV7-9 few TRBD2 TGTGCCAGCAGCCCGACTAGCGGGAGGTCCCACAATGAGCAGTTCTTC CASSPTSGRSHNEQFF
TRBJ2-7 TRBV10-1 many . TGCGCCAGCAGTGAGGGTCGGGGCGCCTACGAGCAGTACTTC CASSEGRGAYEQYF
TRBJ2-7 TRBV2 once TRBD1 TGTGCCTTCAGCTCTCGGATCGGTACAGGGGTTTATTCCTACGAGCAGTACTTC CAFSSRIGTGVYSYEQYF
TRBJ2-1 TRBV5-1 few TRBD2 TGCGCCAGCAGCTCCAGACTAGCGGGTATGAACAATGAGCAGTTCTTC CASSSRLAGMNNEQFF
TRBJ2-3 TRBV28 . TRBD2 TGTGCCAGCAGTGAAAAGGGAGGGTCAGCGACGCAGTATTTT CASSEKGGSATQYF
TRBJ2-2 TRBV5-5 . TRBD1 TGTGCCAGCAGCTTACAACAGGGGCTTGTGGAGCTGTTTTTT CASSLQQGLVELFF
TRBJ2-5 TRBV29-1 . TRBD2 TGCAGCGTTGAAGCTAGCGGGGGCCAAGAGACCCAGTACTTC CSVEASGGQETQYF
TRBJ1-5 TRBV2 . TRBD1 TGTGCCAGCAGTGAAGCGCTTCGGACAGGGAGAAATCAGCCCCAGCATTTT CASSEALRTGRNQPQHF
TRBJ2-5 TRBV12-3/TRBV12-4 . . TGTGCCAGCACACACGACAGTGGTGGGTGGGAGACCCAGTACTTC CASTHDSGGWETQYF
TRBJ2-7 TRBV29-1 few TRBD2 TGCAGCGTTGTCCCCGCGGCGGGGGCCTACGAGCAGTACTTC CSVVPAAGAYEQYF
TRBJ1-2 TRBV4-3 . . TGCGCCAGCAGCCAAGAGTCAGGAAACTACTATGGCTACACCTTC CASSQESGNYYGYTF
TRBJ1-4 TRBV20-1 many . TGCAGTGTCAAGCACGAAAAACTGTTTTTT CSVKHEKLFF
TRBJ2-6 TRBV19 few . TGTGCCACCGTGGGGGTGTGGTCTGGGGCCAACGTCCTGACTTTC CATVGVWSGANVLTF
TRBJ2-6 TRBV6-2/TRBV6-3 few . TGTGCCAGCTGGCTATCTGGGGCCAACGTCCTGACTTTC CASWLSGANVLTF
TRBJ1-1 TRBV12-3/TRBV12-4 many . TGTGCCAGCAGCCTGGGGGCCAACACTGAAGCTTTCTTT CASSLGANTEAFF
TRBJ1-2 TRBV25-1 few TRBD1 TGTGCCAGCAGTCGAGGGGGCGACTATGGCTACACCTTC CASSRGGDYGYTF
TRBJ1-3 TRBV12-3/TRBV12-4 few . TGTGCCAGCAGTTTACGTCGAGCTCGAGGAAACACCATATATTTT CASSLRRARGNTIYF
TRBJ2-1 TRBV20-1 few TRBD1 TGCAGTGCTGGGGACAGCTCTCCCTACAATGAGCAGTTCTTC CSAGDSSPYNEQFF
TRBJ2-3 TRBV7-2 . TRBD2 TGTGCCAGCAGCTTTACTAGCGGATTCACAGATACGCAGTATTTT CASSFTSGFTDTQYF
TRBJ1-1 TRBV6-5 . . TGTGCCAGCAGTTACTCGATGAGGGACGCTGAAGCTTTCTTT CASSYSMRDAEAFF
TRBJ2-5 TRBV20-1 many . TGCAGTGCCCCTAGCCAGGGGCAAGAGACCCAGTACTTC CSAPSQGQETQYF